The 27 T cell receptor beta chains presented below share a single source sample, sequenced in a study of blood T cell repertoires in COVID-19. Data came from immunoSEQ multiplex PCR; TCRdb stores just in-frame clones and leaves some out. Of hundreds of thousands of clones listed, 75% to 90% are singletons. Sample: PBMCs or T cells enriched from blood (not recorded which). The receptors stem from a man younger than 35 who had recovered from COVID-19.

The chain uses TRBV27 and TRBJ2-7, with 7 bases matching TRBD2. Germline-derived CDR1 and CDR2 are MNHEY and SMNVEV (reference sequence). The junction had 3 bases not matched to a gene; V was cut back by 1 base and J by 0 bases. The CDR3 length is 15 residues. The CDR3 DNA sequence: TGTGCCAGCAGTTTATGGGGCGGGAGCTCCTACGAGCAGTACTTC. It codes for CASSLWGGSSYEQYF.

The chain recombines TRBV27 with TRBJ1-2; no firm D call. There are 16 residues in the CDR3. Germline CDR1 is MNHEY and CDR2 is SMNVEV (reference sequence). V lost 4 bases and J lost 4, with 19 bases in between. The CDR3 sequence is CASSSPLRGSGYGYTF. CDR3 DNA: TGTGCCAGCAGTTCGCCCCTGCGGGGTAGTGGCTATGGCTACACCTTC.

The chain recombines TRBV18 with TRBJ1-5; 8 bases match TRBD1. After removal of 4 bases from V and 0 bases from J, the junction contained 8 bases not matched to a gene. The germline V gene has CDR1 KGHSH and CDR2 LQKENI. This CDR3 spans 17 amino acids. Written as DNA, the CDR3 is TGTGCCAGCTCACTTGGAGGACAGGGACTTAGCAATCAGCCCCAGCATTTT. Amino acids: CASSLGGQGLSNQPQHF. The complete variable domain, with remaining parts taken from reference TRBV18 and TRBJ1-5, reads NAGVMQNPRHLVRRRGQEARLRCSPMKGHSHVYWYRQLPEEGLKFMVYLQKENIIDESGMPKERFSAEFPKEGPSILRIQQVVRGDSAAYFCASSLGGQGLSNQPQHFGDGTRLSIL.

The CDR3 region has the DNA TGTGCCAGCAGTTTATCGCAGTTGGATACGCAGTATTTT. This translates into CASSLSQLDTQYF. The V call is TRBV27, the J call TRBJ2-3; D gene unclear. CDR3 size: 13 residues. Per germline, CDR1 MNHEY and CDR2 SMNVEV (reference sequence). V was clipped by 0 bases and J by 6 bases, with 7 bases between them.

The chain has TRBV7-9 and TRBJ1-5; D gene unclear. Germline loops: CDR1 SEHNR, CDR2 FQNEAQ (reference sequence). With 5 bases removed from V and 3 bases from J, the gap between germline ends came to 11 bases. This CDR3 has 14 amino acids. CDR3 loop: CASSATGFNQPQHF. The CDR3 DNA reads TGTGCCAGCAGCGCAACGGGATTCAATCAGCCCCAGCATTTT.

The genes are TRBV5-5 and TRBJ2-3, with 9 bases fitting TRBD1. CDR1 and CDR2 (germline): SGHKS, YYEKEE (reference sequence). The CDR3 totals 16 residues. J gave up 2 bases and V 4 bases, and 8 bases lay outside the gene matches. The DNA for the CDR3 is TGTGCCAGCAGCCCGCTAGGACAGGGGATCACAGATACGCAGTATTTT. It yields the protein CASSPLGQGITDTQYF.

The CDR3 sequence is CASSGSQGAGQPQHF. CDR3 nucleotide sequence: TGTGCCAGCAGTGGGTCCCAGGGGGCGGGACAGCCCCAGCATTTT. This sequence joins TRBV2 and TRBJ1-5, with 8 positions matching TRBD1. Per germline, CDR1 SNHLY and CDR2 FYNNEI. The CDR3 is 15 amino acids. V was clipped by 4 bases and J by 7 bases; unmatched bases: 9.

This sequence joins TRBV6-5 and TRBJ2-7; TRBD2 is a possible D gene (5 bases). CDR3 size: 14 residues. Between the trimmed V and J ends, which lost 4 bases and 3 bases, there was a span of 13 bases. In germline, CDR1 is MNHEY, CDR2 SVGAGI. CDR3 protein: CASSSERGDYEQYF. In DNA, the CDR3 is TGTGCCAGCAGTTCCGAACGGGGAGACTACGAGCAGTACTTC.

This chain joins TRBV5-6 and TRBJ2-7, with D unresolved. This CDR3 has 12 amino acids. The germline gives CDR1 SGHDT, CDR2 YYEEEE. V lost 1 base to trimming and J lost 3 bases, with 5 bases between them. The CDR3 coding sequence is TGTGCCAGCAGCTTGTCTCGCTACGAGCAGTACTTC. It codes for CASSLSRYEQYF.

The chain carries TRBV18 and TRBJ2-5; 8 positions match TRBD2. The ends lost 3 bases at V and 5 bases at J; junction bases unmatched: 5. The germline CDR1 and CDR2 sequences are KGHSH and LQKENI. This CDR3 region has 14 residues. The CDR3 here is CASSPPGRGETQYF. CDR3 DNA: TGTGCCAGCTCACCCCCCGGGAGGGGTGAGACCCAGTACTTC.

Here the CDR3 reads CASSSISGSGVTGELFF. In DNA form, the CDR3 reads TGTGCCAGCAGCTCGATTAGCGGGAGTGGGGTCACCGGGGAGCTGTTTTTT. V and J are TRBV5-4 and TRBJ2-2; 9 bases are a match to TRBD2. Germline V gene lookup returns CDR1 SGHNT and CDR2 YYREEE (reference sequence). The CDR3 sequence is 17 residues long. The V and J ends lost 3 bases and 4 bases, in that order; junction bases with no gene match: 10.

V and J are TRBV2 and TRBJ2-7; D remains unclear. CDR1 and CDR2 from the germline V gene are SNHLY and FYNNEI. The germline V and J ends were trimmed by 6 bases and 2 bases, with 8 bases remaining between them. The CDR3 is made up of 12 amino acids. CDR3 loop: CASRAGTYEQYF. The CDR3 nucleotides read TGTGCCAGCAGGGCAGGAACCTACGAGCAGTACTTC.

The V gene is TRBV28, the J gene TRBJ2-5, with TRBD2 matching over 10 bases. The CDR3 runs to 16 residues. The trim removed 7 bases at V and 3 bases at J, leaving 11 bases unmatched. The germline V gene encodes CDR1 MDHEN and CDR2 SYDVKM. The CDR3, as DNA: TGTGCCAGCAAAGGCAGCGGGAGGGCCGGTGAAGAGACCCAGTACTTC. Its translation: CASKGSGRAGEETQYF.

This chain connects TRBV28 to TRBJ1-1; D is unclear. Germline V gives CDR1 MDHEN, CDR2 SYDVKM. This CDR3 has 12 residues. V shed 1 base and J shed 8 bases, with 8 bases lying between them. The CDR3: CASSLYPQEAFF. CDR3 DNA sequence: TGTGCCAGCAGTTTATACCCCCAGGAAGCTTTCTTT.

The J gene is TRBJ2-7, the V gene TRBV9, with TRBD1 matching 9 bases. CDR3 length equals 16 residues. V dropped 4 bases and J dropped 5; count of bases not matched to a gene: 13. CDR1 SGDLS and CDR2 YYNGEE come from the germline V gene. The CDR3 sequence is CASSTWDGTGLNEQYF. DNA of the CDR3: TGTGCCAGCAGCACCTGGGACGGGACAGGGTTGAACGAGCAGTACTTC.

This clone was seen a handful of times. The rearrangement joins TRBV28 to TRBJ1-4; 7 bases align to TRBD1. The V gene end was trimmed by 5 bases and the J gene end by 11 bases; junction bases not matched to a gene: 8. The V gene's germline CDR1 is MDHEN and CDR2 SYDVKM. The CDR3 has 13 residues. The CDR3 DNA reads TGTGCCAGCAGTACCCAGGCAGGGGGTAAACTGTTTTTT. As protein: CASSTQAGGKLFF.

This chain uses TRBV18 with TRBJ1-1; 9 nucleotides agree with TRBD1. Germline V gives CDR1 KGHSH, CDR2 LQKENI. Trimming removed 5 bases from V and 3 bases from J; junction bases left unmatched: 7. The CDR3 is 15 residues long. The CDR3: CASSVTQGADTEAFF. The CDR3 DNA follows: TGTGCCAGCTCAGTCACACAGGGGGCGGACACTGAAGCTTTCTTT.

In its sample, this clone was seen once. The V call is TRBV5-1, the J call TRBJ1-3, with D possibly TRBD1 on 6 matching bases. The V and J ends lost 5 bases and 2 bases respectively, with 14 bases between them. CDR3 length equals 15 residues. CDR1 and CDR2 from the germline V gene are SGHRS and YFSETQ. CDR3 sequence reads: CASRQGHATGNTIYF. The CDR3 region has the DNA TGCGCCAGCAGACAGGGACATGCAACTGGAAACACCATATATTTT.

This clone appeared a single time. The rearrangement uses TRBV27 and TRBJ1-5, with 10 positions matching TRBD1. Losses at the gene ends were 9 bases for V and 6 bases for J; bases not matched to a gene: 8. Germline lookup yields CDR1 MNHEY and CDR2 SMNVEV (reference sequence). The CDR3 length is 14 residues. The DNA of the CDR3 is TGTGCCAGTAGGGACAGGGGTTTTAGTCAGCCCCAGCATTTT. Its protein is CASRDRGFSQPQHF.

The chain joins TRBV11-2 to TRBJ2-1; 8 positions agree with TRBD1. The V segment lost 5 bases and the J segment 7 bases; nucleotides outside the gene matches: 4. This CDR3 contains 13 residues. Germline CDR1 is SGHAT and CDR2 is FQNNGV. Here the CDR3 reads CASSQGAWNEQFF. CDR3 nucleotides: TGTGCCAGCAGCCAGGGGGCATGGAATGAGCAGTTCTTC.

For this clone: This CDR3 is also generated by other DNA sequences in the sample. The J gene is TRBJ2-5, the V gene TRBV5-1, with TRBD2 identical over 9 bases. Unmatched junction bases numbered 4, after V lost 4 bases and J lost 3 bases. Germline V gene data show CDR1 as SGHRS and CDR2 as YFSETQ. The CDR3 totals 14 residues. This CDR3 is CASSPVAGEETQYF. CDR3 bases: TGCGCCAGCAGCCCAGTAGCGGGAGAAGAGACCCAGTACTTC.

V gene TRBV2 combines with J gene TRBJ2-1; 13 positions match TRBD2. Germline CDR1 is SNHLY and CDR2 is FYNNEI. The trim removed 6 bases at V and 5 bases at J, leaving 7 bases unmatched. The CDR3 is made up of 16 amino acids. CDR3 sequence reads: CASRKGLAGENNEQFF. In DNA form, the CDR3 reads TGTGCCAGCAGGAAAGGACTAGCGGGGGAGAACAATGAGCAGTTCTTC.

Here the CDR3 DNA reads TGTGCCAGCAGTTACTCGATAATAGCGGGAGAATTCGATGCCGGGGAGCTGTTTTTT. It specifies CASSYSIIAGEFDAGELFF. The chain combines TRBV6-2 or TRBV6-3 with TRBJ2-2, with 9 bases fitting TRBD2. Germline CDR1 is MNHEY and CDR2 is SVGEGT. The CDR3 length is 19 residues. V lost 0 bases, J lost 6 bases, and 14 bases stayed unmatched.

The V and J genes are TRBV19 and TRBJ2-5; D gene ambiguous. V lost 1 base and J 1 base, leaving 7 bases between the germline ends. The CDR3 totals 14 residues. Germline CDR1 LNHDA, CDR2 SQIVND (reference sequence). This CDR3 reads CASSIANGQETQYF. CDR3 bases: TGTGCCAGTAGTATAGCTAACGGCCAAGAGACCCAGTACTTC.

Written as DNA, the CDR3 is TGTGCCAGCAGCCTCGGGAGCCGGTACGAGCAGTACTTC. It specifies CASSLGSRYEQYF. V is TRBV12-3 or TRBV12-4 and J is TRBJ2-7; maybe TRBD2 (6 bases). CDR3 length: 13 residues. V was clipped by 6 bases and J by 4 bases, with 13 bases between them.

V is TRBV29-1 and J is TRBJ1-2; the match to TRBD1 covers 10 bases. Germline V lookup: CDR1 SQVTM, CDR2 ANQGSEA. The V gene end was trimmed by 4 bases and the J gene end by 5 bases; junction bases not matched to a gene: 4. The CDR3 length is 13 residues. The CDR3 is CSVGQGAEYGYTF. Written as DNA, the CDR3 is TGCAGCGTTGGACAGGGGGCAGAGTATGGCTACACCTTC.

The V and J genes are TRBV6-4 and TRBJ2-1, with 11 bases matching TRBD2. The V and J ends lost 2 bases and 7 bases, in that order; junction bases with no gene match: 7. Germline V gives CDR1 MRHNA, CDR2 SNTAGT. There are 16 residues in the CDR3. The CDR3 nucleotides read TGTGCCAGCAGTGACCTGGCTAGCGGGGGGTCTAATGAGCAGTTCTTC. Its protein is CASSDLASGGSNEQFF.